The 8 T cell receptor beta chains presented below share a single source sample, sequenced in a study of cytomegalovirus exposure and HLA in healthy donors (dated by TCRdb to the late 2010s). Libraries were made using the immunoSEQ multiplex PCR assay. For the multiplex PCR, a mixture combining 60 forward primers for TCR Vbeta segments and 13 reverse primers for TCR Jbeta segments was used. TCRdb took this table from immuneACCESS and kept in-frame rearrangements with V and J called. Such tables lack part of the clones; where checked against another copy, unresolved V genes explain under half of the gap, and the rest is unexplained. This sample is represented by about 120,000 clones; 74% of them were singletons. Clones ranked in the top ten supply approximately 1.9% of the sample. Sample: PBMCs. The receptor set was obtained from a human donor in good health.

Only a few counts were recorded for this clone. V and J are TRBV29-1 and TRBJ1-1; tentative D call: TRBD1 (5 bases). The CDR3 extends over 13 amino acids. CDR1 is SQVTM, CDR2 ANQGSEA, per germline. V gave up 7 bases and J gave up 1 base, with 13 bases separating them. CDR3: CSDHGGPNTEAFF. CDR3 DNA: TGCAGCGACCACGGGGGACCGAACACTGAAGCTTTCTTT.

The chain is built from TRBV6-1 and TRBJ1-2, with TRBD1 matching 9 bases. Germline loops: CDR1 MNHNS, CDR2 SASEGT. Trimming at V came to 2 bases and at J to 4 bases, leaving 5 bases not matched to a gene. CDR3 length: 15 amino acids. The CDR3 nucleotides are TGTGCCAGCAGTGAACCGGGACAGGGAATCTATGGCTACACCTTC. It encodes CASSEPGQGIYGYTF.

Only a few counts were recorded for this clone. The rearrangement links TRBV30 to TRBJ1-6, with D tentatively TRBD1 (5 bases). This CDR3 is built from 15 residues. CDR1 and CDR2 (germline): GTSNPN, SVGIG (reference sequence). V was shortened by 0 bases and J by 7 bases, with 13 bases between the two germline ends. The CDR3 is CAWSVWGGINSPLHF. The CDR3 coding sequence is TGTGCCTGGAGTGTATGGGGGGGAATAAATTCACCCCTCCACTTT.

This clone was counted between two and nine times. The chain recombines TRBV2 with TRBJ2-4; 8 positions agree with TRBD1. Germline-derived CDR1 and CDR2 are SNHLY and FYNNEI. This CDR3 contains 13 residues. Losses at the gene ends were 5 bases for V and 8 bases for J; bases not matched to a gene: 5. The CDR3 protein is CASSRGQGDIQYF. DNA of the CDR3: TGTGCCAGCAGTAGAGGACAGGGAGACATTCAGTACTTC.

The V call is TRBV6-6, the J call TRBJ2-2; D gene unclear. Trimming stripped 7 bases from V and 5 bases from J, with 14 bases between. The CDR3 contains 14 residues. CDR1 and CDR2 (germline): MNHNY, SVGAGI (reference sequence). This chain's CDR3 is CASIPPPGTGELFF. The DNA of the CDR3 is TGTGCCAGCATCCCCCCCCCAGGTACCGGGGAGCTGTTTTTT.

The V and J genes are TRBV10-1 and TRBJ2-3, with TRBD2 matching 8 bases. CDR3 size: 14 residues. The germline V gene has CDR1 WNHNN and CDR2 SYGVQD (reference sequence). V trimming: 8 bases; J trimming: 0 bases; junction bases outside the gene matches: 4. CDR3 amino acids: CASGAGGSTDTQYF. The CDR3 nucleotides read TGCGCCAGCGGGGCGGGAGGCAGCACAGATACGCAGTATTTT.

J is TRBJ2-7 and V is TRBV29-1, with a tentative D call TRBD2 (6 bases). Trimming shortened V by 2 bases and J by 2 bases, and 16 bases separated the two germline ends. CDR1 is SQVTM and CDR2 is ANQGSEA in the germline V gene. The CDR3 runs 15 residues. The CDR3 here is CSVERRGGNPYEQYF. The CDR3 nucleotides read TGCAGCGTTGAAAGGAGGGGCGGGAACCCCTACGAGCAGTACTTC.

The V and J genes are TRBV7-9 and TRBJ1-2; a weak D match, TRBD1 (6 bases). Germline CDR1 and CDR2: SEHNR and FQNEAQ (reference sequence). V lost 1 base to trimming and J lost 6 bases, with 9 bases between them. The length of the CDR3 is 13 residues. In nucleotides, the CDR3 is TGTGCCAGCAGCTTAGAGGCAGGGGATGGCTACACCTTC. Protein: CASSLEAGDGYTF.